This T cell receptor (beta chain) was retrieved from a study of T-cell reconstitution after alpha-beta-depleted transplantation in children. Many counts were recorded for this clonotype. Library preparation (for TCRbeta) was performed with unique molecular identifiers. TCRdb itself ran the PCR reads through MiXCR, one entry per CDR3 protein. The table includes 200,000 to 250,000 distinct CDR3 sequences, under 9.5% detected once. With V trimmed by 5 bases and J by 5 bases, 8 bases remained unmatched. The CDR3 runs 16 residues. Germline values: CDR1 SGHTA, CDR2 FQGNSA. The genes are TRBV7-2 and TRBJ1-4, with 10 bases aligning to TRBD1. This receptor was identified in a human donor who donated a stem cell graft to a child with acute lymphoblastic leukemia. Specimen: PBMCs from the stem cell graft donor, collected from the stem cell graft. The CDR3 coding sequence is TGTGCCAGCAGCGGGACAGGGGATCGAGGAAATGAAAAACTGTTTTTT. As protein: CASSGTGDRGNEKLFF.